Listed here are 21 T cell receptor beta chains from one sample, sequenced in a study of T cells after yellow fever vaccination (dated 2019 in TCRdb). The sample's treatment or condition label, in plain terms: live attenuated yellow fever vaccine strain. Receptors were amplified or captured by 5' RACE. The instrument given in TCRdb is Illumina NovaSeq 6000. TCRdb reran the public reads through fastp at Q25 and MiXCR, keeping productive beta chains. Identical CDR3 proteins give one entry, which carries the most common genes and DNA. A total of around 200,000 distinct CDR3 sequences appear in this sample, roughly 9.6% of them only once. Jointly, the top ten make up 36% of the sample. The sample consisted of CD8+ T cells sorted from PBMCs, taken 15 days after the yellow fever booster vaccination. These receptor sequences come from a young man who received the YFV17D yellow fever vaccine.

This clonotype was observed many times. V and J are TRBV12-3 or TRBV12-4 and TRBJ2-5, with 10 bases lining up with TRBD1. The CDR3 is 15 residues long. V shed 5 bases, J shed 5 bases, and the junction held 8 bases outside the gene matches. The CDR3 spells CASSTSDRGHETQYF. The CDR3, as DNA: TGTGCCAGCAGTACCTCCGACAGGGGGCACGAGACCCAGTACTTC.

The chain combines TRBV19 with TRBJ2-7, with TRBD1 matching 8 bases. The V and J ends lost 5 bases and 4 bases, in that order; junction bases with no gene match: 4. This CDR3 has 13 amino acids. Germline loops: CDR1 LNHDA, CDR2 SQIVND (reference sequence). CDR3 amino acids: CASSPRQGYEQYV. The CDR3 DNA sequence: TGTGCCAGTAGTCCGAGACAGGGGTACGAGCAGTACGTC.

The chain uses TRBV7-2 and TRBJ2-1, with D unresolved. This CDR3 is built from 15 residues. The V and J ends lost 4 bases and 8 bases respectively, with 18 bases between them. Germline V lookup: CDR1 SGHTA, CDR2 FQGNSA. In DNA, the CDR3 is TGTGCCAGCAGCTCGAATCTTCTTGGGTGGCATGAGCAGTTCTTC. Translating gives CASSSNLLGWHEQFF.

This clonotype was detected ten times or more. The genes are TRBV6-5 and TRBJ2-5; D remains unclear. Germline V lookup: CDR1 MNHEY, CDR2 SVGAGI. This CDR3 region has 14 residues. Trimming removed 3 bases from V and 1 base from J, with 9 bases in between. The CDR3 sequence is CASSYRLGQETQYF. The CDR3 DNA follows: TGTGCCAGCAGTTATCGGTTAGGCCAAGAGACCCAGTACTTC.

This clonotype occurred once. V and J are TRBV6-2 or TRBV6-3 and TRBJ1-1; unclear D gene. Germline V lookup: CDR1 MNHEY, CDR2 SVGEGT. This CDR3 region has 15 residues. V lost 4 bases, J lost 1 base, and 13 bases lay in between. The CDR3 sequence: CASSSSGRRNTEAFF. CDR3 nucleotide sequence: TGTGCCAGCAGTTCCTCGGGCAGGCGGAACACTGAAGCTTTCTTT.

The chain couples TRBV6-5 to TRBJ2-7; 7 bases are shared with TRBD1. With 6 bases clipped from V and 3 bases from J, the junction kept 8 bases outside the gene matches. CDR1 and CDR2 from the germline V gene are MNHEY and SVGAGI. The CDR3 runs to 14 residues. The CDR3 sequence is CASSHRGLIYEQYF. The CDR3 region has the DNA TGTGCCAGCAGCCACAGGGGTCTTATCTACGAGCAGTACTTC.

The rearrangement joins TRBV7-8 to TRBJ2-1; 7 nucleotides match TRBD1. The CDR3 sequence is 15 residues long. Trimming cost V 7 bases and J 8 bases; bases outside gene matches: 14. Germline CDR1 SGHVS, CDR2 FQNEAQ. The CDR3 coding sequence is TGTGCCAGCATCAGCTCGGGACAGTGGGGCCATGAGCAGTTCTTC. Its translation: CASISSGQWGHEQFF.

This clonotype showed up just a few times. The CDR3 bases are TGTGCCAGCAGCTTTTGGGAAGGGGCCGGAAACACCATATATTTT. The encoded protein is CASSFWEGAGNTIYF. The chain carries TRBV7-2 and TRBJ1-3; TRBD1 is a possible D gene (5 bases). This CDR3 comprises 15 residues. The V gene lost 3 bases and the J gene lost 4 bases, with 13 bases spanning the gap. Germline CDR1 is SGHTA and CDR2 is FQGNSA.

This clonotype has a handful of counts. Here the CDR3 DNA reads TGCGCCAGCAGTAACGGGGGCTACGACACCGGGGAGCTGTTTTTT. It yields the protein CASSNGGYDTGELFF. The chain is built from TRBV5-1 and TRBJ2-2; possibly TRBD1 or TRBD2 for D (6 bases each). The CDR3 consists of 15 residues. Germline V gene data show CDR1 as SGHRS and CDR2 as YFSETQ. Trimming shortened V by 5 bases and J by 3 bases, and 14 bases separated the two germline ends.

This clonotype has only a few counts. This CDR3 reads CASSMGTSNYGYTF. The CDR3, as DNA: TGTGCCAGTAGTATGGGGACGTCGAACTATGGCTACACCTTC. The V gene is TRBV19, the J gene TRBJ1-2, with D possibly being TRBD1 (5 bases). Germline assignment: CDR1 LNHDA and CDR2 SQIVND (reference sequence). This CDR3 region has 14 residues. V lost 3 bases, J lost 2 bases, and 10 bases lay in between.

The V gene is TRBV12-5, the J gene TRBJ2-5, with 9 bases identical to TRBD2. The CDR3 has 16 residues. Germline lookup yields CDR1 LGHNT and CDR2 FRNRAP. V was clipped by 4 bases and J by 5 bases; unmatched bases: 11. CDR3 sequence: CASGSVAGGFLETQYF. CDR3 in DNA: TGTGCTAGTGGTTCCGTGGCGGGGGGGTTTTTGGAGACCCAGTACTTC.

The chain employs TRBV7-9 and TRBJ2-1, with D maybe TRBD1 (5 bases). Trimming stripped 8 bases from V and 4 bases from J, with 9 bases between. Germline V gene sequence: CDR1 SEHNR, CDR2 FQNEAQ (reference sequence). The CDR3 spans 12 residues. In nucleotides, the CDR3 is TGTGCCAGCCTGGACAAGTACAATGAGCAGTTCTTC. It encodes CASLDKYNEQFF.

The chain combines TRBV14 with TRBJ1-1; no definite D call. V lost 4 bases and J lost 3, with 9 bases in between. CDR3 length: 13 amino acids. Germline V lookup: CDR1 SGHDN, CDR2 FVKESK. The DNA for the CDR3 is TGTGCCAGCAGCCTACCGGGTGACACTGAAGCTTTCTTT. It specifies CASSLPGDTEAFF. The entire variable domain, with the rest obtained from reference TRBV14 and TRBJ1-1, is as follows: EAGVTQFPSHSVIEKGQTVTLRCDPISGHDNLYWYRRVMGKEIKFLLHFVKESKQDESGMPNNRFLAERTGGTYSTLKVQPAELEDSGVYFCASSLPGDTEAFFGQGTRLTVV.

The chain's CDR3 is CASSLLSEELFF. The CDR3, as DNA: TGCGCCAGCAGCTTGTTGTCGGAGGAGCTGTTTTTT. The chain is built from TRBV5-1 and TRBJ2-2; D unresolved. Germline V gene sequence: CDR1 SGHRS, CDR2 YFSETQ. This CDR3 is 12 amino acids long. V lost 1 base and J 10 bases, leaving 8 bases between the germline ends.

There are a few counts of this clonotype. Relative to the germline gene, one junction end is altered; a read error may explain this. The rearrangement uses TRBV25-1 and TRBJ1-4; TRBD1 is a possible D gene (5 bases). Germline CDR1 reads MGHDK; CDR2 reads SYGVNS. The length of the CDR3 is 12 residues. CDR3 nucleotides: TGTGCCAGCACTGAACCCACGGGGGAACTGTTTTTT. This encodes CASTEPTGELFF. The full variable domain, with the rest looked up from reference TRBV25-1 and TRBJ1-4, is EADIYQTPRYLVIGTGKKITLECSQTMGHDKMYWYQQDPGMELHLIHYSYGVNSTEKGDLSSESTVSRIRTEHFPLTLESARPSHTSQYLCASTEPTGELFFGSGTQLSVL.

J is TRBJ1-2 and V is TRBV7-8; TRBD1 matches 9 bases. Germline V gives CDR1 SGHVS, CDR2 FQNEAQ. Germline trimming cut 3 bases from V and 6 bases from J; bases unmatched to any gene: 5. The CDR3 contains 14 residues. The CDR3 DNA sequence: TGTGCCAGCAGCTTCAACACAGGGGGCGATGGCTACACCTTC. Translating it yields CASSFNTGGDGYTF.

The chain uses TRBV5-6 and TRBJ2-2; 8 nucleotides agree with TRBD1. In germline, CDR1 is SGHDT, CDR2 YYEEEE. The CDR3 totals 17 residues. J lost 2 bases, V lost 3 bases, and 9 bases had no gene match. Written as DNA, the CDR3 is TGTGCCAGCAGCTCGGTCGACAGGGGTCCAAACACCGGGGAGCTGTTTTTT. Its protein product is CASSSVDRGPNTGELFF.

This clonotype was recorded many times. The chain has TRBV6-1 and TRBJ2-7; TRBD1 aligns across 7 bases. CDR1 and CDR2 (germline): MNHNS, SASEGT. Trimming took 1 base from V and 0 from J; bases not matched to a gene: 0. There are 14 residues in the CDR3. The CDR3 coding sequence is TGTGCCAGCAGTGAAGGGGACAGCTCCTACGAGCAGTACGTC. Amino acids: CASSEGDSSYEQYV.

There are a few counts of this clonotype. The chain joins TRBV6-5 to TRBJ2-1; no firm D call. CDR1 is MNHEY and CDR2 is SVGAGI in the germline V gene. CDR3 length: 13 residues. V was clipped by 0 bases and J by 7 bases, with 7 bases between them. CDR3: CASSYSIGNEQFF. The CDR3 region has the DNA TGTGCCAGCAGTTACTCGATTGGGAATGAGCAGTTCTTC.

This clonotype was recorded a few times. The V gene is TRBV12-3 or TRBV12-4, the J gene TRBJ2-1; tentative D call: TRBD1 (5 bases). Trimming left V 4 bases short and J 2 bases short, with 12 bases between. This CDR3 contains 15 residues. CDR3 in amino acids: CASSSVGHTYNEQFF. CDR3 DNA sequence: TGTGCCAGCAGTTCCGTCGGACACACCTACAATGAGCAGTTCTTC.

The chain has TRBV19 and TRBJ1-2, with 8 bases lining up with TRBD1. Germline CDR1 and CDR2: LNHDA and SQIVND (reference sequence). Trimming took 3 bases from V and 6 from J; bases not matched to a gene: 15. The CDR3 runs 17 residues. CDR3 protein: CASSILIDRGIDDGYTF. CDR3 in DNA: TGTGCCAGTAGTATTTTGATCGACAGGGGCATAGATGATGGCTACACCTTC.